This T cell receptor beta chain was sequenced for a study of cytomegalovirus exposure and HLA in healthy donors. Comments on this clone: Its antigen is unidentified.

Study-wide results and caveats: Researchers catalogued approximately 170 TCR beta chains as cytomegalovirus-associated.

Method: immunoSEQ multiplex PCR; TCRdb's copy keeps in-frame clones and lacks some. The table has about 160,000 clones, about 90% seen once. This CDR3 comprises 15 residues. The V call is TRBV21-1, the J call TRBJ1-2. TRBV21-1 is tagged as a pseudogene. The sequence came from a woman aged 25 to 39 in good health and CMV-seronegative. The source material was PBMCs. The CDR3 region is CASSGRQGGNYGYTF. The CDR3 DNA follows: TGTGCCAGCAGCGGCCGACAGGGAGGGAACTATGGCTACACCTTC.